This T cell receptor beta chain was identified in a study of response to subunit inactivated influenza vaccine. Findings of the study overall: Authors suggested that a seasonal influenza vaccination recruits few new T cells each time.

This clonotype has just a few counts. What it recognizes is unknown. Germline CDR1 SEHNR, CDR2 FQNEAQ (reference sequence). The trim removed 2 bases at V and 8 bases at J, leaving 16 bases unmatched. The CDR3 contains 17 residues. TCRdb re-analysed the RT-PCR reads in MiXCR, keeping a single row per CDR3 protein. The sample has 300,000 to 350,000 distinct CDR3 sequences, 20% to 25% seen once. The chain links TRBV7-9 to TRBJ1-2; 8 bases align to TRBD1. Source: PBMCs from blood, taken approximately 22 months after vaccination. The sequence came from a man in his fifties or sixties who received an inactivated influenza vaccine. CDR3 DNA: TGTGCCAGCAGCTTACATTCAGGCAGGGGGCTCGGTGAGGGCTACACCTTC. This gives the protein CASSLHSGRGLGEGYTF.